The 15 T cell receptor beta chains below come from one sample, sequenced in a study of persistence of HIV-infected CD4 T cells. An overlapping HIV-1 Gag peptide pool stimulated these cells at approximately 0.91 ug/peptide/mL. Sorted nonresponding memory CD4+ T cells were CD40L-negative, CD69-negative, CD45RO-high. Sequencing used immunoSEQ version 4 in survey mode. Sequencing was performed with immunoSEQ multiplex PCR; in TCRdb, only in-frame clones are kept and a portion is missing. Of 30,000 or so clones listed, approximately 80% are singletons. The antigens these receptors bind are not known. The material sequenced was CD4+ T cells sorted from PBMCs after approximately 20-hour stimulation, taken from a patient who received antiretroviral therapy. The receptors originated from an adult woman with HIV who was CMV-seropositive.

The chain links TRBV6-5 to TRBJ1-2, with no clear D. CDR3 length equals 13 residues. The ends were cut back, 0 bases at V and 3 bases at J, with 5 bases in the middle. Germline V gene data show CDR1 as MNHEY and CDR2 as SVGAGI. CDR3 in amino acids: CASSYSADYGYTF. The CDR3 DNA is TGTGCCAGCAGTTACTCTGCAGACTATGGCTACACCTTC.

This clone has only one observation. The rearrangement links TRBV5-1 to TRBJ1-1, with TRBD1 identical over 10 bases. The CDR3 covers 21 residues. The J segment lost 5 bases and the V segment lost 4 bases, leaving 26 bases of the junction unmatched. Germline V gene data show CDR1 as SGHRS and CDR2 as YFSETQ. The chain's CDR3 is CASSPKDRGAGFAQGGTEAFF. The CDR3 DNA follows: TGCGCCAGCAGCCCGAAGGACAGGGGGGCAGGTTTCGCCCAAGGAGGGACTGAAGCTTTCTTT.

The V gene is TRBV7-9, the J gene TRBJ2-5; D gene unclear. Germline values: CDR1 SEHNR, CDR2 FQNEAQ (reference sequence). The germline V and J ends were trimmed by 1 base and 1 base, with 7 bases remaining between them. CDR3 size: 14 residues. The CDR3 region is CASSLGAAQETQYF. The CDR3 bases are TGTGCCAGCAGCTTAGGGGCAGCCCAAGAGACCCAGTACTTC. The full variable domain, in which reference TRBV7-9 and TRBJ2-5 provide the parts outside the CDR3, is DTGVSQNPRHKITKRGQNVTFRCDPISEHNRLYWYRQTLGQGPEFLTYFQNEAQLEKSRLLSDRFSAERPKGSFSTLEIQRTEQGDSAMYLCASSLGAAQETQYFGPGTRLLVL.

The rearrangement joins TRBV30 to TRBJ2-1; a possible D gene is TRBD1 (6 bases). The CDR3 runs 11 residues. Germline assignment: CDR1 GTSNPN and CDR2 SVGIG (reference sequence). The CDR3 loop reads CAEGVYNEQFF. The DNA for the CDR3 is TGTGCAGAGGGGGTGTACAATGAGCAGTTCTTC. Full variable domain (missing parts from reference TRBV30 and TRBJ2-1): SQTIHQWPATLVQPVGSPLSLECTVEGTSNPNLYWYRQAAGRGLQLLFYSVGIGQISSEVPQNLSASRPQDRQFILSSKKLLLSDSGFYLCAEGVYNEQFFGPGTRLTVL.

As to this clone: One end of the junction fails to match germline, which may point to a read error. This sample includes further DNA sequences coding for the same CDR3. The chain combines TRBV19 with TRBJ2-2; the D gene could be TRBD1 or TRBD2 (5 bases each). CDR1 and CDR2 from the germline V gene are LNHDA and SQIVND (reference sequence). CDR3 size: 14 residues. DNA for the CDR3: TGTGCCAGTAGTAGGGCAGGGAACACCGGGGAACTGTTTTTT. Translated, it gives CASSRAGNTGELFF. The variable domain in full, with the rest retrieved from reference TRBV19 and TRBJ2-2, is DGGITQSPKYLFRKEGQNVTLSCEQNLNHDAMYWYRQDPGQGLRLIYYSQIVNDFQKGDIAEGYSVSREKKESFPLTVTSAQKNPTAFYLCASSRAGNTGELFFGEGSRLTVL.

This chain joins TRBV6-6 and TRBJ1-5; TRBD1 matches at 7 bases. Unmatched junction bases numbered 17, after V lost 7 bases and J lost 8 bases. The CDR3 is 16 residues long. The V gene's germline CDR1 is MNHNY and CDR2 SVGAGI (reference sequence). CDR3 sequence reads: CASTEAQGTRGKPQHF. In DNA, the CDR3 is TGTGCCAGCACCGAAGCACAGGGGACGCGAGGCAAGCCCCAGCATTTT.

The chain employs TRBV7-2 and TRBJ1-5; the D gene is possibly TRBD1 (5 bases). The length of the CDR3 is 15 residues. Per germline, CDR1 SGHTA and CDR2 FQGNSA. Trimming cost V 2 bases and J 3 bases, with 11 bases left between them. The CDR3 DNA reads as TGTGCCAGCAGCTTATTTATCAGGGACAATCAGCCCCAGCATTTT. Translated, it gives CASSLFIRDNQPQHF.

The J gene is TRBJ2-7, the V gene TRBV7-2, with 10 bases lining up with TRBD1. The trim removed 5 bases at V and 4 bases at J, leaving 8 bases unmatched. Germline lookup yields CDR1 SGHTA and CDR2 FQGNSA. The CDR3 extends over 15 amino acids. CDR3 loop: CASSPDPGQGYEQYF. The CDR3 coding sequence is TGTGCCAGCAGCCCCGACCCGGGACAGGGGTACGAGCAGTACTTC.

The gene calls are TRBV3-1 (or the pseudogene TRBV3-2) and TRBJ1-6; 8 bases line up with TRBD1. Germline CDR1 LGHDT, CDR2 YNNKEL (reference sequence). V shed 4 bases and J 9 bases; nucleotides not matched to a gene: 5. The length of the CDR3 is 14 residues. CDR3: CASSLTGGSSPLHF. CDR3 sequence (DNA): TGTGCCAGCAGCCTTACAGGGGGTAGTTCACCCCTCCACTTT.

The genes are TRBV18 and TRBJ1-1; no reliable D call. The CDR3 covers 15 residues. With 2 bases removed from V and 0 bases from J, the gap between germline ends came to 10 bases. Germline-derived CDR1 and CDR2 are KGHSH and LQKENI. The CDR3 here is CASSPGQLMNTEAFF. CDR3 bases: TGTGCCAGCTCACCAGGGCAGCTAATGAACACTGAAGCTTTCTTT.

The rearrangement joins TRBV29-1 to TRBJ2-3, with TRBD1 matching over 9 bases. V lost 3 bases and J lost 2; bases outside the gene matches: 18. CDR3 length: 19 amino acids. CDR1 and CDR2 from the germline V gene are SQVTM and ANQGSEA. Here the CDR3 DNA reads TGCAGCGTTGAGGTCTTTAGTAGGTGGACAGGGGTGGACACAGATACGCAGTATTTT. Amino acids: CSVEVFSRWTGVDTDTQYF.

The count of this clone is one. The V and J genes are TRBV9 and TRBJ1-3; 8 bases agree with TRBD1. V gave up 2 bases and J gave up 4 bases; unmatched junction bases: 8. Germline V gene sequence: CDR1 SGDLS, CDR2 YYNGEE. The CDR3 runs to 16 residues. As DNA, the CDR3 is TGTGCCAGCAGCGTCGATTCAGGGGGCACGGGAAACACCATATATTTT. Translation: CASSVDSGGTGNTIYF.

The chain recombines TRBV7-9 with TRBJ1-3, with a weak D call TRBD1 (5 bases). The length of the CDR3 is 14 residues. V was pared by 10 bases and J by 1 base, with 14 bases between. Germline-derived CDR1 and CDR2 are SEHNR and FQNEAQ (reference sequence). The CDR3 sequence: CAMQGYASGNTIYF. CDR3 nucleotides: TGTGCCATGCAGGGCTATGCTTCTGGAAACACCATATATTTT.

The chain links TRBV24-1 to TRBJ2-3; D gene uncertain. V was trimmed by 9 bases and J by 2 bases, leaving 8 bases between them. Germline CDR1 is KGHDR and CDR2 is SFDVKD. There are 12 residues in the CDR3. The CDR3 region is CATGKTTDTQYF. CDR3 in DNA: TGTGCCACCGGAAAAACCACAGATACGCAGTATTTT.

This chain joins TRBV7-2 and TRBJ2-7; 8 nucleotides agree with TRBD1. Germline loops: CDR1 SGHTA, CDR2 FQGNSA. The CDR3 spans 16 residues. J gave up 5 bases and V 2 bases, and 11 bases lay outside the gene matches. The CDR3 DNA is TGTGCCAGCAGCTTAACATGGGCAGGGGGCAAAAACGAGCAGTACTTC. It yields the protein CASSLTWAGGKNEQYF.